The TCR beta chain described here comes from a study of Tregs in tolerant kidney transplant recipients (dated by TCRdb to about 2019). A note on the overall study: The study applied TCRbeta sequencing to find donor-specific regulatory T cells before combined kidney and bone marrow transplantation and then followed those same cells after transplant. TCRbeta repertoire sequencing was used in a few healthy controls to compare several ways of expanding Tregs specific for an allogeneic donor.

Genomic DNA was extracted from sorted cells with the QIAGEN DNeasy Blood and Tissue Kit for TCRbeta CDR3 sequencing. High-throughput TCRbeta CDR3 sequencing, including PCR amplification with bias correction and internal controls, was performed commercially through immunoSEQ. As for how the authors treated the data: Unique productive TCRbeta sequences were defined by CDR3 nucleotide sequence when primers matched and otherwise by CDR3 amino acid sequence together with Vbeta and Jbeta genes. To correct sorting error, sequences shared between sorted populations at a frequency ratio of 2:1 or less were removed; the rest were assigned to the higher population. A sequence was defined as donor-reactive if the sequence was expanded at least 5-fold in CFSE-low cells compared with unstimulated cells and had a frequency of at least 0.01% in CFSE-low cells. Jensen-Shannon divergence, calculated on the top 100 TCRbeta sequences ranked by frequency, was used to quantify repertoire divergence. For samples with multiple sequencing runs, sorting error was corrected separately for each run before the runs were pooled. TCRdb retrieved this table from immuneACCESS and kept in-frame rearrangements only. Not all clones are present; in checked studies, unresolved V genes account for under half, and no reason is known for the remainder. From that table come the V and J calls and clone size; the DNA was used to work out D and trimming. The sample data list 90,000 to 150,000 clones, and roughly 93% of these were observed just once. Roughly 0.61% of the sample is taken by the ten largest.

The CDR3, cysteine through phenylalanine, is 15 amino acids long. CDR3 DNA only is kept here, 45 bases in frame from base 1. V loses 7 bases of germline sequence and J loses 1 base, and the interval between the two ends is 16 bases. Taken from the germline V gene, the CDR1 and CDR2 loops are MNHEY and SVGAGI. Here is what the overall study found, with its caveats: Biological reproducibility was not directly addressed, though technical replication error appeared minimal. Because the study included only a small number of patients, the results must be confirmed in larger populations and under other immunosuppression protocols. Expanding Tregs with activated donor B cells appeared to identify the most biologically relevant and donor-specific TCRbeta repertoire.

Unstimulated Tregs (CD4+CD25+CD127-), CD4+ non-Tregs (CD4+CD25-), CD4 and CD8 cells were FACS-sorted from thawed PBMCs. Healthy control blood was obtained either as purchased buffy coats or from healthy volunteers. Healthy control blood was processed by Ficoll density gradient to PBMCs and cryopreserved; patient PBMCs were collected before and after transplant. On this clone: Its recognized antigen is unknown. Per-base quality was not reported, and no clone a single base away is much larger than it.

This sequence originates from a human donor in good health. Sample: CD4+ T cells from blood. Recombination joined TRBV6-5 with TRBJ2-5; the D gene identity is not certain. Here is the DNA: TGTGCCAGCACCCCGAGAAACGGGCCCCAAGAGACCCAGTACTTC. It codes for CASTPRNGPQETQYF.